A single sample gave rise to the 11 T cell receptor beta chains below, sequenced in a study of regulatory T cells in long-lasting Graves disease. iRepertoire HTBI primers and Arm-PCR of CDR3 regions built TCR beta libraries. TCRdb used MiXCR to reprocess the multiplex PCR reads, holding one entry per CDR3 protein. The data show roughly 500,000 distinct CDR3 sequences, 20% to 25% seen once. Time point noted: persistent/refractory GD, antithyroid drugs over 5 years with positive TRAb. PBMCs provided the RNA from which the TCR library was made. Specimen: peripheral blood mononuclear cells (PBMCs), collected when the disease was refractory, from a patient treated with antithyroid drugs. These receptors originate from a female donor with Graves disease.

A few counts support this clonotype. The chain joins TRBV2 to TRBJ1-1; maybe TRBD1 (5 bases). The CDR3 runs 14 residues. Trimming cost V 6 bases and J 7 bases, with 18 bases left between them. The germline V gene encodes CDR1 SNHLY and CDR2 FYNNEI. The CDR3 is CASSSLGGFNEAFF. CDR3 in DNA: TGTGCCAGCAGCTCACTCGGGGGATTCAATGAAGCTTTCTTT.

The rearrangement joins TRBV5-8 to TRBJ2-5; D is uncertain. The V and J ends lost 0 bases and 1 base respectively, with 7 bases between them. Germline V CDR1 and CDR2: SGHTS, YDEGEE. CDR3 size: 14 residues. The CDR3 DNA reads as TGTGCCAGCAGCTTGGAGAGGTTCCAAGAGACCCAGTACTTC. Protein sequence: CASSLERFQETQYF. Looking up the rest from reference TRBV5-8 and TRBJ2-5 gives the full variable domain: EAGVTQSPTHLIKTRGQQATLRCSPISGHTSVYWYQQALGLGLQFLLWYDEGEERNRGNFPPRFSGRQFPNYSSELNVNALELEDSALYLCASSLERFQETQYFGPGTRLLVL.

This clonotype was counted many times. V is TRBV27 and J is TRBJ2-7; 8 bases are shared with TRBD1. With 5 bases clipped from V and 9 bases from J, the junction kept 3 bases outside the gene matches. Germline lookup yields CDR1 MNHEY and CDR2 SMNVEV (reference sequence). CDR3 length equals 11 residues. The CDR3 coding sequence is TGTGCCAGCAGTAGACAGGGGAGGCAGTACTTC. Translation: CASSRQGRQYF.

The table lists this clonotype with many counts. V and J are TRBV28 and TRBJ1-1; no firm D call. Germline V gene data show CDR1 as MDHEN and CDR2 as SYDVKM. V lost 6 bases, J lost 4 bases, and 12 bases lay in between. This CDR3 comprises 13 residues. DNA for the CDR3: TGTGCCAGCAGCCCCGCCTGGATCACTGAAGCTTTCTTT. This translates into CASSPAWITEAFF.

This clonotype has ten or more counts. V gene TRBV20-1 combines with J gene TRBJ2-5, with D unresolved. V was pared by 3 bases and J by 5 bases, with 10 bases between. CDR3 length: 12 amino acids. The germline gives CDR1 DFQATT, CDR2 SNEGSKA (reference sequence). The CDR3 DNA reads TGCAGTGCTAGGAGTTTAGGGGAGACCCAGTACTTC. Its protein product is CSARSLGETQYF.

This clonotype has only a few counts. The rearrangement uses TRBV7-9 and TRBJ1-1, with 8 bases fitting TRBD1. Germline V lookup: CDR1 SEHNR, CDR2 FQNEAQ (reference sequence). V dropped 8 bases and J dropped 3; count of bases not matched to a gene: 5. The CDR3 is made up of 13 amino acids. CDR3 protein: CASAYRGDTEAFF. CDR3 DNA: TGTGCCAGCGCCTACAGGGGGGACACTGAAGCTTTCTTT.

This clonotype was seen more than once but under ten times. This chain uses TRBV20-1 with TRBJ1-1, with D possibly TRBD1 on 6 matching bases. The CDR3 is 14 residues long. Trimming took off 0 bases at V and 11 bases at J, with 19 bases between the two ends. Germline loops: CDR1 DFQATT, CDR2 SNEGSKA (reference sequence). CDR3 bases: TGCAGTGCTAGAGATTTACAGGGCCCAGCGAGGGCTTTCTTT. This sequence encodes CSARDLQGPARAFF.

This clonotype has more than one count but fewer than ten. This chain links TRBV5-6 with TRBJ2-2; D possibly corresponds to TRBD2 (5 bases). Per germline, CDR1 SGHDT and CDR2 YYEEEE. V was trimmed by 0 bases and J by 2 bases, leaving 17 bases between them. The CDR3 spans 18 residues. CDR3 nucleotide sequence: TGTGCCAGCAGCTTGGATTTGGGTCCGGGGAGAAACACCGGGGAGCTGTTTTTT. As protein: CASSLDLGPGRNTGELFF.

This clonotype was counted many times. The chain couples TRBV6-1 to TRBJ1-1, with D maybe TRBD1 (5 bases). CDR1 and CDR2 (germline): MNHNS, SASEGT. V was shortened by 6 bases and J by 10 bases, with 21 bases between the two germline ends. The CDR3 spans 14 residues. In nucleotides, the CDR3 is TGTGCCAGCAGCCCACCCGGCAGGGTGAGCCGAGCTTTCTTT. Translation: CASSPPGRVSRAFF.

This clonotype was seen a handful of times. The chain recombines TRBV5-1 with TRBJ2-7; TRBD1 agrees at 7 bases. This CDR3 has 14 residues. Germline values: CDR1 SGHRS, CDR2 YFSETQ. The ends lost 5 bases at V and 4 bases at J; junction bases unmatched: 9. DNA of the CDR3: TGCGCCAGCAGGCCTCGGACAGGCGCTTACGAGCAGTACTTC. Its translation: CASRPRTGAYEQYF.

The J gene is TRBJ1-4, the V gene TRBV5-4; D not resolved. Germline CDR1 is SGHNT and CDR2 is YYREEE (reference sequence). V was pared by 2 bases and J by 7 bases, with 12 bases between. There are 14 residues in the CDR3. The CDR3 DNA follows: TGTGCCAGCAGCTTAAACGGGAGAATTGAAAAACTGTTTTTT. Its protein product is CASSLNGRIEKLFF.